Reported below is one TCR beta chain. These data are taken from a study of blood T cell repertoires in COVID-19. About the study: Some COVID-19 samples were acute and others convalescent; all came from the United States, Italy and Spain. T cells, B-cell-depleted T cells, or PBMCs provided the cDNA or gDNA that served as material.

Authors' data handling: Scientists estimated how many nucleated cells there were by amplifying reference gene primers. Libraries were prepared by immunoSEQ multiplex PCR; TCRdb keeps only in-frame clonotypes and omits some of them. V and J calls and clone size follow that table, whereas D and trimming were derived from the DNA. The profile shows roughly 230,000 clones, about 83% of them singletons. This clonotype was obtained from a human donor in a cohort sampled during active COVID-19. The sequenced sample was peripheral blood.

The CDR3 spells CASSEQSRNEQFF. In nucleotides, the CDR3 is TGTGCCAGCAGTGAACAGTCCAGAAATGAGCAGTTCTTC. The chain carries TRBV2 and TRBJ2-1; no clear D. V was shortened by 2 bases and J by 7 bases, with 9 bases between the two germline ends. Germline V gene data show CDR1 as SNHLY and CDR2 as FYNNEI. The CDR3 consists of 13 residues.